This T cell receptor beta chain derives from a study of blood T cell repertoires in COVID-19 (dated by TCRdb to the early 2020s). With regard to the full study: Samples from collaborators originated in the United States, Italy and Spain and spanned both the acute and convalescent phases of COVID-19. The prospective study material was composed of cDNA or gDNA derived from T cells, B-cell-depleted T cells, or PBMCs. The dataset comprised deeply sampled blood TCRbeta repertoires from subjects exposed to, actively infected with, or recovered from COVID-19. The repertoires were released in a freely available public database intended as a resource for research on the immune response to SARS-CoV-2. Samples came from the ongoing ImmuneRACE study (first 160 participants) plus 1,254 subjects from 6 global collaborators. Nearly every sample came with metadata listing a de-identified subject ID, COVID-19 status, age in years and sex. HLA class I and class II types, where available, came from metadata supplied by the sample provider rather than from assay-based typing.

Overall study outcomes, separate from this receptor: How much clinical and demographic metadata was included differed by source and by participant, and the metadata was provided uncurated.

Sequences LGHNA (CDR1) and YNFKEQ (CDR2) are obtained from the germline V gene. The CDR3 contains 14 residues, cysteine and phenylalanine counted. Only the CDR3 DNA stays, 42 bases, in frame from base 1. The germline ends are 9 bases apart after V is trimmed by 0 bases and J by 4 bases. The collaborating institutions used their own protocols to collect whole blood in K2EDTA tubes. For TCRbeta analysis, collaborators shipped samples as frozen whole blood, isolated PBMCs, or DNA extracted from either of those sample types. As for this clone: Its antigen remains unidentified. Per-base quality was not reported, and no clone a single base away is much larger than it.

TCRbeta CDR3 regions were amplified from genomic DNA using the immunoSEQ Assay, a bias-controlled multiplex PCR. The original methods were these. Nucleated cell counts per sample were estimated from amplification of reference gene primers within the assay. Sequence reads were collapsed and filtered to measure the absolute abundance of every unique TCRbeta CDR3 rearrangement. For each sample, productive Simpson clonality was calculated by taking the square root of Simpson's diversity index across productive rearrangements. TCRdb stores this immuneACCESS table with in-frame sequences only. Part of the clones is absent; in the studies checked, under half of the shortfall reflects unresolved V genes, and no reason is known for the rest. The DNA was the basis for D and trimming; V, J and clone size are from that table. This sample holds a few hundred thousand clones; 65% to 85% were observed only once. Less than 2.5% of the sample is in the top ten clones.

The sequence was obtained from a woman in her fifties or sixties with acute or convalescent COVID-19. Sequenced sample: peripheral blood. The V and J segments used are TRBV4-2 and TRBJ1-1; the D region possibly corresponds to TRBD1 (5 bases align). DNA sequence: TGTGCCAGCAGCCAAGATATGGGGGGCACTGAAGCTTTCTTT. The translation is CASSQDMGGTEAFF.